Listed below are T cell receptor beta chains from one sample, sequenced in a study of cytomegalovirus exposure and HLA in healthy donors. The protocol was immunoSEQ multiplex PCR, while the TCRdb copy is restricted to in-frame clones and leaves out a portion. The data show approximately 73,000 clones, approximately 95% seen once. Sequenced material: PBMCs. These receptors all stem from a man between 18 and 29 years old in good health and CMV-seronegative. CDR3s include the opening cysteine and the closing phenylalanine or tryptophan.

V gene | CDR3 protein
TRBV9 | CASSVGAGSQTEAFF
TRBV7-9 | CASSPIVGGTDTQYF
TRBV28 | CASSPPGGGGNQPQHF
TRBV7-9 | CASSTGQSYGYTF
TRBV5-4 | CASSSDRGRDGYTF
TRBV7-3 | CASSPGQSRGELFF
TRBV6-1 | CASSEAESYEQYF
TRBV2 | CASSPQGGDTEAFF
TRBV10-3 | CAISIGAGETQYF
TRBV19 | CASSIDPGGNTEAFF
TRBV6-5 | CASSPGIRGWQFF
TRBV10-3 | CAISAPGGGEQYF
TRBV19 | CASSPGYSEAFF
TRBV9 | CASSGGAVGETQYF
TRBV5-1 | CASHPGHMNTGELFF
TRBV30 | CAWNLGEDTQYF
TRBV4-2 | CASSQASGGINYEQYF
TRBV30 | CASSWGGDNIQYF
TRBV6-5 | CASSSPGQGPSEQYF
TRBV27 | CASSRTGDGSQPQHF
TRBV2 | CASSVTSQAVPGQRTSYEQYF
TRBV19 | CASSIDRAETQYF
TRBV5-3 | CARLGGNQDYEHLIGYF
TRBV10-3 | CAITEGGGVTEAFF
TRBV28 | CASRPPDRQPQHF
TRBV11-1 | CASSLGDNYGYTF
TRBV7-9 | CASSPGQETQYF
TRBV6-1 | CASSEARGLSRYEQYF
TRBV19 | CASSMVNEADTQYF
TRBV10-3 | CAISMTSGGGYQETQYF
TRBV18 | CASSPVPGYGYTF
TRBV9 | CASSVVRGSNTGELFF
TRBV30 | CAWRVGTGPSYEQYF
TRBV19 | CATSEGQGFNVLTF
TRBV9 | CASSVADLNVGYTF